This TCR beta chain was retrieved from a study of blood T cell repertoires in COVID-19 (TCRdb year 2020). Background on the whole study: Samples from collaborators originated in the United States, Italy and Spain and spanned both the acute and convalescent phases of COVID-19. Samples were obtained from the ongoing ImmuneRACE study (first 160 participants) and from 1,000 to 1,500 subjects provided by 6 global collaborators. The repertoires were made available in a free public database intended to serve as a resource for research on the immune response to SARS-CoV-2. Deeply sampled blood TCRbeta repertoires from subjects exposed to, actively infected with, or recovered from COVID-19 were included in the dataset. The material from the prospective study consisted of cDNA or gDNA derived from T cells, B-cell-depleted T cells, or PBMCs. Where available, HLA class I and class II types were obtained from metadata supplied by the sample provider rather than from assay-based typing. Sample metadata almost always included a de-identified subject ID, COVID-19 status, age in years and sex.

Between the V and J ends, shortened by 3 bases and 9 bases respectively, the junction contains 12 bases. From the cysteine through the phenylalanine, the CDR3 covers 13 amino acids. The only DNA kept is the CDR3, 39 bases in frame from the first base. Reading the germline V gene gives CDR1 SGHVS and CDR2 FNYEAQ. Regarding this clone: It lacks a known antigen. No quality values exist for individual bases; no much larger clone is one base distant.

TCRbeta CDR3 regions were amplified from genomic DNA by means of the immunoSEQ Assay, a bias-controlled multiplex PCR. The authors' analysis ran thus. The number of nucleated cells in each sample was estimated from the amplification of reference gene primers within the assay. Sequence reads were collapsed and filtered to measure the absolute abundance of every unique TCRbeta CDR3 rearrangement. For each sample, productive Simpson clonality was calculated by taking the square root of Simpson's diversity index across productive rearrangements. TCRdb's version of the immuneACCESS table is confined to in-frame rearrangements and falls short of the full clone set. An unresolved V gene accounts for under half of the shortfall where checked; the remainder is of unknown origin. V, J and clone size are those of that table, while D and trimming were read from the DNA. Recorded for this sample are 390,000 or so clones; roughly four fifths of them occurred a single time. The leading ten clones occupy around 5.1% of the sample.

What the authors observed across the whole study: The amount of clinical and demographic metadata varied by source and participant and was provided uncurated.

Participants in the prospective study were enrolled through a virtual design, were aged about 18 to 89 years, and lived in some 24 United States geographic areas. In the prospective study, cohorts were assigned on the basis of participant-reported clinical history obtained from a screening survey and a study questionnaire. ImmuneRACE Cohort 3 recovered participants were defined by two consecutive negative NP/OP PCR tests, healthcare professional clearance, or symptom resolution. Mobile phlebotomists in the prospective study collected whole blood, serum and a nasopharyngeal or oropharyngeal swab from every participant. Over a roughly 2-month period, participants in the prospective study had the option of providing additional blood draws and questionnaires. Blood samples from the prospective study were shipped frozen or at room temperature prior to DNA extraction.

Sequencing was done on a sample of PBMCs or T cells enriched from blood (not recorded which). The V and J genes are TRBV7-6 and TRBJ2-1, and the D gene may be TRBD1, 6 bases matching. This TCR came from a woman in her forties or fifties who had recovered from COVID-19. The nucleotide sequence is given as TGTGCCAGCAGCTTCCGGACAGTAGGTGAGCAGTTCTTC. It codes for CASSFRTVGEQFF.